This T cell receptor beta chain was obtained from a study of CD8 T cells in Susac syndrome. RNA totalling about 0.45 to 1 ug underwent reverse transcription with random hexamers. TCRdb re-called the immunoSEQ multiplex PCR reads with MiXCR, one entry per CDR3 protein. The sample yields 25,000 to 35,000 distinct CDR3 sequences, 94% seen once. CDR3 size: 17 residues. With V trimmed by 0 bases and J by 1 base, 6 bases remained unmatched. Germline V gives CDR1 MGHRA, CDR2 YSYEKL. J is TRBJ1-5 and V is TRBV4-1; 7 bases are a match to TRBD1. The source material was CD8+ T cells from PBMCs. The receptor's source is a human donor in good health. DNA of the CDR3: TGCGCCAGCAGCCAAGAAGGGCAGGGGGTAAGCAATCAGCCCCAGCATTTT. As protein: CASSQEGQGVSNQPQHF.